This T cell receptor beta chain was sequenced in a study of regulatory T cells in long-lasting Graves disease. Study summary: A definition of persistent Graves' disease required over 5 years of antithyroid drugs plus positive TSH receptor antibodies. Study observations and caveats: Persistent patients had more shared public clonotypes (under 3,000) than new patients (around 1,000).

As regards this clonotype: As yet, its antigen is unknown.

As for time point: persistent/refractory GD, antithyroid drugs over 5 years with positive TRAb. RNA extracted from PBMCs served as the sequencing template. Each patient gave 7.5 to 9 milliliters of EDTA-anticoagulated peripheral blood. According to the study, TCR beta libraries were built with iRepertoire HTBI primers and CDR3-region Arm-PCR. TCRdb recomputed calls from the multiplex PCR reads with MiXCR, one row per CDR3 protein. The table shows about 660,000 distinct CDR3 sequences, with around 30% occurring only once. The sequencing here drew on peripheral blood mononuclear cells (PBMCs), taken when the disease was refractory, from a patient treated with antithyroid drugs. The sequence was collected from a female donor with Graves disease.

DNA of the CDR3: TGTGCCTGGAGTCACCCCAGACAGGGTCGGCGAGAAGCTTTCTTT. This encodes CAWSHPRQGRREAFF. This chain uses TRBV30 with TRBJ1-1; 7 nucleotides agree with TRBD1. The germline V gene has CDR1 GTSNPN and CDR2 SVGIG (reference sequence). This CDR3 is 15 amino acids long. With V trimmed by 2 bases and J by 8 bases, 14 bases remained unmatched.